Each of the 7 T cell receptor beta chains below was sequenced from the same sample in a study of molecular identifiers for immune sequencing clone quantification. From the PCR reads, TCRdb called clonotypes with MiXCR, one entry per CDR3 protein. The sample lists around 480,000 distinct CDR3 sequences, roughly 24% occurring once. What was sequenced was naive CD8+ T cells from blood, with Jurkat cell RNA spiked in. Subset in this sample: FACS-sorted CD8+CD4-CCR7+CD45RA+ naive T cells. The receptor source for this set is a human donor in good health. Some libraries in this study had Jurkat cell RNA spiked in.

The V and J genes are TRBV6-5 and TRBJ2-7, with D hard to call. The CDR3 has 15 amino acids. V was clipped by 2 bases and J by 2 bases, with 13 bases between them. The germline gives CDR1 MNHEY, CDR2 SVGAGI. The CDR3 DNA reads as TGTGCCAGCAGTTACGCCCCAGCTATTCCCTACGAGCAGTACTTC. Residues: CASSYAPAIPYEQYF.

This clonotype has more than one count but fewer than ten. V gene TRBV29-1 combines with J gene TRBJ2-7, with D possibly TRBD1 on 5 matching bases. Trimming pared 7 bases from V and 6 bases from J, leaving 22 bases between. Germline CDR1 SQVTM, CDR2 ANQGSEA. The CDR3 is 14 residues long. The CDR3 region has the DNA TGCAGCGCATTTATAGCAGGGAATCTCGTCGAGCAGTACTTC. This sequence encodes CSAFIAGNLVEQYF.

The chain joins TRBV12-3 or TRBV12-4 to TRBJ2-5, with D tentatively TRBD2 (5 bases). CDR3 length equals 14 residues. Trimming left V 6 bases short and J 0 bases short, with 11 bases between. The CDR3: CASSPGMYQETQYF. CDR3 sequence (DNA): TGTGCCAGCAGCCCCGGGATGTACCAAGAGACCCAGTACTTC.

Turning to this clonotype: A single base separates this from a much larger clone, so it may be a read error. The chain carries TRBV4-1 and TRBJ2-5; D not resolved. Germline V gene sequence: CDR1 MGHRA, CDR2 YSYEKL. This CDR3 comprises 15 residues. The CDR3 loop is CASRQVLGRIETQYF. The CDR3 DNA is TGCGCCAGCAGACAAGTTTTAGGCCGGATAGAGACCCAGTACTTC.

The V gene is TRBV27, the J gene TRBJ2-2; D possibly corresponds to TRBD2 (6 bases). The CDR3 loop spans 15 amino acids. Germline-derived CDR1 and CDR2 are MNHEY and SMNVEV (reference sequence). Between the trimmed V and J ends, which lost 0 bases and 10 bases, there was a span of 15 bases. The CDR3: CASSLSAGSPEELFF. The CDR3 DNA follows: TGTGCCAGCAGTTTATCTGCGGGGAGCCCTGAGGAGCTGTTTTTT.

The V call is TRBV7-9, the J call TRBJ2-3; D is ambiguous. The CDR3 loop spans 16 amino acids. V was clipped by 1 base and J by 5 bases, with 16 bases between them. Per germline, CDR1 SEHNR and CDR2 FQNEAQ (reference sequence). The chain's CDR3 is CASSLDVDLRGDTQYF. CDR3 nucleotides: TGTGCCAGCAGCTTAGATGTGGACCTGCGTGGAGATACGCAGTATTTT. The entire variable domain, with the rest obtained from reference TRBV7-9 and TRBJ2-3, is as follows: DTGVSQNPRHKITKRGQNVTFRCDPISEHNRLYWYRQTLGQGPEFLTYFQNEAQLEKSRLLSDRFSAERPKGSFSTLEIQRTEQGDSAMYLCASSLDVDLRGDTQYFGPGTRLTVL.

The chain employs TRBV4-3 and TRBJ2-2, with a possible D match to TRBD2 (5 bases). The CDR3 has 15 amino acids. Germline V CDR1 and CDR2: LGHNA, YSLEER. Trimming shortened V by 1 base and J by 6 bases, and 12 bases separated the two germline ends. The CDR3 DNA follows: TGCGCCAGCAGCCAAGGAACCGAAGCGGCCGGGGAGCTGTTTTTT. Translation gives CASSQGTEAAGELFF.